This TCR beta chain originates from a study of T cell responses to AZD1222 COVID-19 vaccine. V lost 3 bases and J 7 bases, leaving 12 bases between the germline ends. The CDR3 is 13 residues long. Sequencing was performed with immunoSEQ multiplex PCR; in TCRdb, only in-frame clones are kept and a portion is missing. The sample lists 130,000 or so clones; more than 85% were seen once. This receptor was identified in an adult who received the AZD1222 COVID-19 vaccine. This specimen was peripheral blood, taken 28 days after the second AZD1222 dose. The chain uses TRBV12-3 or TRBV12-4 and TRBJ1-1; D is unclear. CDR3 sequence: CASSLEGAGEAFF. The CDR3 DNA sequence: TGTGCCAGCAGTTTGGAGGGAGCAGGTGAAGCTTTCTTT.